Sequencing of this TCR beta chain was carried out in a study of T-cell reconstitution after alpha-beta-depleted transplantation in children. Turning to this clonotype: Its antigen remains unknown.

TCRbeta library preparation incorporated unique molecular identifiers. MiXCR, applied by TCRdb to the PCR reads, yields one record per CDR3 protein. Of over 400,000 distinct CDR3 sequences listed, over 40% were seen once; the top ten hold 27%. Study-level results: Several hundred rapidly expanded clones from non-depleted graft cells reportedly supplied alpha-beta T cells about two months post-transplant. A year post-transplant, T-cell counts and diversity derived mostly from newly produced T cells.

CDR3 length equals 14 residues. V was clipped by 4 bases and J by 6 bases; unmatched bases: 7. The sequence was obtained from a girl aged 2 to 10 with aplastic anemia, due to receive a stem cell transplant. This chain links TRBV12-3 or TRBV12-4 with TRBJ2-7; 9 bases are a match to TRBD1. The source was PBMCs, collected before TCRalphabeta/CD19-depleted stem cell transplant. CDR3 nucleotides: TGTGCCAGCAGTTCCGGGACAGGGCTGATCGAGCAGTACTTC. Encoded protein: CASSSGTGLIEQYF.